The 6 T cell receptor beta chains below come from one sample, sequenced in a study of CD8+CD57+ T cells in acquired aplastic anemia. It was genomic DNA that served as the template for profiling TCR beta VDJ and CDR3. TCRdb ran MiXCR on the reads and lists one entry per CDR3 protein. The sample has about 420,000 distinct CDR3 sequences, approximately 70% seen once; the top ten hold under 4.5%. The sequenced sample consisted of sorted CD4+, CD8+, or CD8+CD57+ T cells (not recorded which) from PBMCs. The source of these receptors is a human donor in good health, serving as a control.

This clonotype came up many times. The chain recombines TRBV6-5 with TRBJ1-3; D is undetermined. V was shortened by 3 bases and J by 7 bases, with 4 bases between the two germline ends. CDR1 and CDR2 from the germline V gene are MNHEY and SVGAGI. The CDR3 loop spans 11 amino acids. The CDR3 DNA follows: TGTGCCAGCAGTTATGCGAACACCATATATTTT. It codes for CASSYANTIYF.

With regard to this clonotype: An end of the junction differs from the germline gene, which may be a read error. The V and J genes are TRBV12-3 or TRBV12-4 and TRBJ2-5, with TRBD2 matching 9 bases. The CDR3 is made up of 17 amino acids. The DNA of the CDR3 is TGTGCCATCAGTGAGTCATTGACTAGCGGCCTACAAGAGACCCAGTACTTC. Encoded protein: CAISESLTSGLQETQYF.

The chain joins TRBV15 to TRBJ1-5; TRBD1 is a possible D gene (6 bases). Trimming stripped 2 bases from V and 5 bases from J, with 13 bases between. The germline V gene has CDR1 LNHNV and CDR2 YYDKDF (reference sequence). This CDR3 is built from 15 residues. The CDR3 reads CATSRSPEGDQPQHF. DNA of the CDR3: TGTGCCACCAGCAGAAGTCCAGAGGGGGATCAGCCCCAGCATTTT.

There are many counts of this clonotype. The chain is built from TRBV7-9 and TRBJ2-3; either TRBD1 or TRBD2 may supply D (5 bases each). CDR3 length: 15 amino acids. Trimming shortened V by 6 bases and J by 11 bases, and 24 bases separated the two germline ends. Per germline, CDR1 SEHNR and CDR2 FQNEAQ (reference sequence). The CDR3 reads CASSSSGTPTGLQYF. CDR3 nucleotide sequence: TGTGCCAGCAGTTCGTCCGGGACCCCCACCGGGTTGCAGTATTTT.

This clonotype was detected once. This rearrangement joins TRBV5-1 to TRBJ1-2, with D maybe TRBD1 (5 bases). With 5 bases removed from V and 4 bases from J, the gap between germline ends came to 15 bases. Germline CDR1 and CDR2: SGHRS and YFSETQ. The CDR3 totals 14 residues. The CDR3 sequence is CASSVDKEGYGYTF. The CDR3 DNA reads TGCGCCAGCAGTGTGGACAAGGAGGGCTATGGCTACACCTTC.

About this clonotype itself: Relative to the germline gene, one junction end is altered; a read error may explain this. This rearrangement joins TRBV10-3 to TRBJ1-2; the D is unclear. CDR3 length: 12 amino acids. The germline V gene encodes CDR1 ENHRY and CDR2 SYGVKD. The CDR3 DNA sequence: TGTGCCACCAGTGATACAAACTGGAGCTACACCTTC. It is translated as CATSDTNWSYTF.